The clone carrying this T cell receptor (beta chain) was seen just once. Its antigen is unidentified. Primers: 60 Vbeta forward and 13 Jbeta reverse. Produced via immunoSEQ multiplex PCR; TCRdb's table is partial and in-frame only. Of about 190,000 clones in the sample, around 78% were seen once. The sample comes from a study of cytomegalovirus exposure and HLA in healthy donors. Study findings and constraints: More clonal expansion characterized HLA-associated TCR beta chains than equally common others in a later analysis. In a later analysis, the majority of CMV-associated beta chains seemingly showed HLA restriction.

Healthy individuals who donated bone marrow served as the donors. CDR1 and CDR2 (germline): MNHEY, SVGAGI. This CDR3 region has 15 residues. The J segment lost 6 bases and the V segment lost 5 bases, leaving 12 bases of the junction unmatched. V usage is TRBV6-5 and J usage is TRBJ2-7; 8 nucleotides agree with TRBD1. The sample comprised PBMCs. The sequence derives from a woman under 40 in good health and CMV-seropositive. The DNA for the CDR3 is TGTGCCAGCAGTACTATAGGACAGGGTTTCGGCGAGCAGTACTTC. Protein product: CASSTIGQGFGEQYF.